This T cell receptor beta chain was recovered during a study of blood T cells in healthy people across ages. It was with a sample-barcoded 5' primer and a J-beta primer mix that a second PCR of roughly 6 to 12 cycles was run. From the 5' RACE reads, TCRdb called clonotypes with MiXCR, one entry per CDR3 protein. Here the sample spans 850,000 to 950,000 distinct CDR3 sequences, more than 25% being singletons. This CDR3 has 12 residues. V dropped 5 bases and J dropped 9 bases, with 14 bases sitting between them. CDR1 is SGHTA, CDR2 FQGNSA, per germline. The sequence derives from a woman older than 75 in good health. The gene calls are TRBV7-2 and TRBJ2-7, with D unresolved. Source material: blood. The chain's CDR3 is CASSPVLVPQYF. The CDR3, as DNA: TGTGCCAGCAGCCCCGTTTTAGTTCCGCAGTACTTC. Variable domain in full (rest from reference TRBV7-2 and TRBJ2-7): GAGVSQSPSNKVTEKGKDVELRCDPISGHTALYWYRQSLGQGLEFLIYFQGNSAPDKSGLPSDRFSAERTGGSVSTLTIQRTQQEDSAVYLCASSPVLVPQYFGPGTRLTVT.